The following is a TCR beta chain sequence with its context. In the authors' methods: Amplification from reference gene primers served as the basis for estimated nucleated cell counts. Sequencing used immunoSEQ multiplex PCR; TCRdb keeps in-frame clones, though not all of them. V and J calls and clone size are copied from that table; D and trimming were computed from the DNA. The sample contains under 80,000 clones, approximately 80% of which appear only once. The sample comes from a study of blood T cell repertoires in COVID-19. Study-wide context: PBMCs, B-cell-depleted T cells, or T cells were the source of the cDNA or gDNA that made up the material.

The CDR3 is made up of 15 amino acids. V shed 4 bases and J 4 bases; nucleotides not matched to a gene: 3. Germline V lookup: CDR1 SGHVS, CDR2 FNYEAQ. This TCR came from a woman aged 55-69 years with acute or convalescent COVID-19. Specimen: peripheral blood. V gene TRBV7-6 combines with J gene TRBJ2-1; 11 bases are shared with TRBD2. The DNA of the CDR3 is TGTGCCAGCAGCTCACTAGCGGGGGTGTACAATGAGCAGTTCTTC. This gives the protein CASSSLAGVYNEQFF.